This T cell receptor beta chain comes out of a study of identical twins. Via MiXCR, TCRdb re-called the 5' RACE reads, giving one row per CDR3 protein. The data show under 250,000 distinct CDR3 sequences, 9.5% to 15% seen once. Trimming removed 6 bases from V and 5 bases from J; junction bases left unmatched: 15. This CDR3 is 16 amino acids long. Germline V gene sequence: CDR1 SGHRS, CDR2 YFSETQ. Findings of the study overall: Modeled out-of-frame TCR alpha sharing in monozygotic twins fell below observed levels. Memory repertoires lacked the insertion deficit that abundant cord blood beta clonotypes showed.

This clonotype has ten or more counts. Its antigen is undetermined. The same data also contributed to another study, on yellow fever vaccine responses in identical twins.

This sequence was found in a woman younger than 35 in good health. Material for sequencing was memory (CD45RO+) T cells sorted from blood. This chain joins TRBV5-1 and TRBJ2-7, with TRBD2 matching 9 bases. The CDR3 spells CASTPLPLAGSHEQYF. The CDR3 DNA follows: TGCGCCAGCACTCCCCTCCCGCTAGCGGGATCTCACGAGCAGTACTTC. Full variable domain (rest looked up from reference TRBV5-1 and TRBJ2-7): KAGVTQTPRYLIKTRGQQVTLSCSPISGHRSVSWYQQTPGQGLQFLFEYFSETQRNKGNFPGRFSGRQFSNSRSEMNVSTLELGDSALYLCASTPLPLAGSHEQYFGPGTRLTVT.